This T cell receptor (beta chain) was sequenced for a study of shared clonotypes between healthy human individuals. Looking at the study overall: Those who served as donors were a couple of women and a few men between the ages of 18 and 49.

Cells designated naive CD8 were CD45RO-negative and were positively selected for CCR7, with terminally differentiated effector memory CD45RA+ cells excluded. Repertoires were generated with immunoSEQ multiplex PCR, while TCRdb's copy carries only in-frame clones and drops some. Among some 2,000,000 clones listed, about 95% were seen once. General observations from the study: Several donors held about 4.6% of naive CD4 clonotypes in common. Sampling included only blood; tissue repertoires likely differ.

Concerning this clone itself: Its specificity is not known. Other nucleotide sequences in the sample specify the same CDR3.

V shed 3 bases and J shed 0 bases, with 7 bases lying between them. CDR3 length equals 14 residues. Germline assignment: CDR1 SGHDT and CDR2 YYEEEE. Sequencing was done on a sample of naive CD8+ T cells sorted from blood. This chain joins TRBV5-6 and TRBJ1-3; tentatively, D is TRBD1 (5 bases). This TCR derives from a young man in good health. The CDR3 DNA sequence: TGTGCCAGCAGCTGGGGGGACTCTGGAAACACCATATATTTT. Translating it yields CASSWGDSGNTIYF. Drawing the rest from reference TRBV5-6 and TRBJ1-3, the complete variable domain is DAGVTQSPTHLIKTRGQQVTLRCSPKSGHDTVSWYQQALGQGPQFIFQYYEEEERQRGNFPDRFSGHQFPNYSSELNVNALLLGDSALYLCASSWGDSGNTIYFGEGSWLTVV.